This T cell receptor (beta chain) was sequenced during a study of read filtering for tumor transcriptome and immune sequencing. This clonotype appeared many times. The CDR3 is 14 amino acids. Trimming cost V 1 base and J 2 bases, with 7 bases left between them. Germline CDR1 is SGHKS and CDR2 is YYEKEE (reference sequence). From 400 to 450 ng of RNA, a library with molecular barcoded alpha/delta and beta/gamma adaptors was made. TCRdb independently ran MiXCR on the reads; one entry per CDR3 protein. This sample has 40,000 or so distinct CDR3 sequences, with roughly 12% found just once. V usage is TRBV5-5 and J usage is TRBJ1-5; D remains unclear. Sequenced sample: a population of CD138-negative cells sorted from bone marrow. The TCR comes from a donor over 35 with multiple myeloma. CDR3 DNA sequence: TGTGCCAGCAGCTTGAACGGGGGCAATCAGCCCCAGCATTTT. Protein: CASSLNGGNQPQHF. The full variable domain, with the rest looked up from reference TRBV5-5 and TRBJ1-5, is DAGVTQSPTHLIKTRGQQVTLRCSPISGHKSVSWYQQVLGQGPQFIFQYYEKEERGRGNFPDRFSARQFPNYSSELNVNALLLGDSALYLCASSLNGGNQPQHFGDGTRLSIL.